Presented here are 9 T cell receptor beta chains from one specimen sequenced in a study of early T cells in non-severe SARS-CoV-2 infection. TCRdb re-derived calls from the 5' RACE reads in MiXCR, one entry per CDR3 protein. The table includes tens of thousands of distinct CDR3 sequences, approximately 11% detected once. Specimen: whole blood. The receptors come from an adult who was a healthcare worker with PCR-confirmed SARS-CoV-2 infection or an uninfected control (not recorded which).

CDR3 sequence reads: CASSPRTGDPNYGYTF. The CDR3, as DNA: TGTGCCAGCAGCCCAAGGACAGGCGATCCTAACTATGGCTACACCTTC. J is TRBJ1-2 and V is TRBV7-3; TRBD1 aligns across 7 bases. The germline CDR1 and CDR2 sequences are SGHTA and FQGTGA. The V segment lost 5 bases and the J segment 0 bases; nucleotides outside the gene matches: 9. This CDR3 region has 16 residues.

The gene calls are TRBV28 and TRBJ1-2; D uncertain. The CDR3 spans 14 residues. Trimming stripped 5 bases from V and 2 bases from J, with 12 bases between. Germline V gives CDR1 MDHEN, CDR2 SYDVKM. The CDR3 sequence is CASSTGSANYGYTF. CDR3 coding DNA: TGTGCCAGCAGTACCGGATCGGCCAACTATGGCTACACCTTC.

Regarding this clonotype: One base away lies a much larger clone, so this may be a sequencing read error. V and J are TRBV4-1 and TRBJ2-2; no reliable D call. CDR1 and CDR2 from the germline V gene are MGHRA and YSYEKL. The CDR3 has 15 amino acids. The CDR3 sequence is CARSQEAISTGELFF. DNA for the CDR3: TGCGCCCGCAGCCAAGAGGCGATAAGCACCGGGGAGCTGTTTTTT.

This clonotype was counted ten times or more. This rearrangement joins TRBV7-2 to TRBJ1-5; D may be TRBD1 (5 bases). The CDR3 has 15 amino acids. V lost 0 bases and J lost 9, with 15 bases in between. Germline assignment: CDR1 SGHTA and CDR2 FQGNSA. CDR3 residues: CASSLARRGLGPQHF. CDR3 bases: TGTGCCAGCAGCTTAGCGCGGAGGGGTCTGGGGCCCCAGCATTTT.

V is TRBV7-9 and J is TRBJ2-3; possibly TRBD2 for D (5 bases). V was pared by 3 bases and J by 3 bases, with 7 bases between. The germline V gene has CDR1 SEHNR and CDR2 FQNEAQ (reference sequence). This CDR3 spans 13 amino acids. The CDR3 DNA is TGTGCCAGCAGCTTTTCGGGGACAGATACGCAGTATTTT. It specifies CASSFSGTDTQYF.

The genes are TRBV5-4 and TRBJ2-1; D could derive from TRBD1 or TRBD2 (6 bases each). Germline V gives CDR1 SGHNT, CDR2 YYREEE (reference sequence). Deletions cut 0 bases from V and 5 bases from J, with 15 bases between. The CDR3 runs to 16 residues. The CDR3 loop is CASSLAGAVENNEQFF. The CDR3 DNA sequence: TGTGCCAGCAGCTTGGCGGGGGCGGTTGAGAACAATGAGCAGTTCTTC.

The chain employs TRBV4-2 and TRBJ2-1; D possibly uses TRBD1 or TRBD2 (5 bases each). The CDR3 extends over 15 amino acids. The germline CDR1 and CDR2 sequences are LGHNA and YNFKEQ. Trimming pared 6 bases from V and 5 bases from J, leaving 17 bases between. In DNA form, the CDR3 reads TGTGCCAGCAGGGGGACGGCCCAAGGACACAATGAGCAGTTCTTC. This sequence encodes CASRGTAQGHNEQFF.

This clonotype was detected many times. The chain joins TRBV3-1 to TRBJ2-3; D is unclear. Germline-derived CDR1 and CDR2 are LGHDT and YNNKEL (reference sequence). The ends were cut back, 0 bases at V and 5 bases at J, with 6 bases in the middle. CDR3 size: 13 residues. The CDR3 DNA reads TGTGCCAGCAGCCAAGAGTACGGAGATACGCAGTATTTT. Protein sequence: CASSQEYGDTQYF.

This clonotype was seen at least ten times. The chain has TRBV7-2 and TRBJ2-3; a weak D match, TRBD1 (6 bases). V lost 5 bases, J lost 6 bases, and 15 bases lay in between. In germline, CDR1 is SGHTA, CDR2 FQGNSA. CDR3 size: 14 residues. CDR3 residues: CASSPGGQQDTQYF. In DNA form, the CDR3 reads TGTGCCAGCAGCCCTGGGGGCCAGCAGGATACGCAGTATTTT.